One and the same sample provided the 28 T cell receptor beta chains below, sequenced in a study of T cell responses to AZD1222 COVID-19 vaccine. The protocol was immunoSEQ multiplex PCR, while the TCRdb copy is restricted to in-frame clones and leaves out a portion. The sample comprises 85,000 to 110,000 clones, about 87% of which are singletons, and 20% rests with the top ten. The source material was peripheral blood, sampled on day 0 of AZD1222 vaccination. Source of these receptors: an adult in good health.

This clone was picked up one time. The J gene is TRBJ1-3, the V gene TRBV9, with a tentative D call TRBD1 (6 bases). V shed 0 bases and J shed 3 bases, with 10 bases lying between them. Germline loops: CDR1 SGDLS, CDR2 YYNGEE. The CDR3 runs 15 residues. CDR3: CASSVGGRGGNTIYF. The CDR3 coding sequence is TGTGCCAGCAGCGTAGGGGGGCGGGGTGGAAACACCATATATTTT. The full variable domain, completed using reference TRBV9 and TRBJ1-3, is DSGVTQTPKHLITATGQRVTLRCSPRSGDLSVYWYQQSLDQGLQFLIQYYNGEERAKGNILERFSAQQFPDLHSELNLSSLELGDSALYFCASSVGGRGGNTIYFGEGSWLTVV.

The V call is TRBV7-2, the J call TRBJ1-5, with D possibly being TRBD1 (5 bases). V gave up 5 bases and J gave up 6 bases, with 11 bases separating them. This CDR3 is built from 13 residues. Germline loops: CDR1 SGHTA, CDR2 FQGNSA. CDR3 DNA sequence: TGTGCCAGCAGCCAGCAGGGATCTCAGCCCCAGCATTTT. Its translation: CASSQQGSQPQHF.

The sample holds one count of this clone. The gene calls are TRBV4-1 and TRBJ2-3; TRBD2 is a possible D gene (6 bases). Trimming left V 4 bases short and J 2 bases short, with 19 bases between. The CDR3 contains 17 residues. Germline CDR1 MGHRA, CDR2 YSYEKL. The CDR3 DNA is TGCGCCAGCAGCCCCCGAGGCTCGGGACTCTCCACAGATACGCAGTATTTT. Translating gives CASSPRGSGLSTDTQYF.

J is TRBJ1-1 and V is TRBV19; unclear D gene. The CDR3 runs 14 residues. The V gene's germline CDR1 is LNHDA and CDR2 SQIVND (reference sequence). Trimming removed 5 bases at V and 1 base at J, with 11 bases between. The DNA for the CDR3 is TGTGCCAGTAGTCGCAACCGGGGGAACACTGAAGCTTTCTTT. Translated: CASSRNRGNTEAFF.

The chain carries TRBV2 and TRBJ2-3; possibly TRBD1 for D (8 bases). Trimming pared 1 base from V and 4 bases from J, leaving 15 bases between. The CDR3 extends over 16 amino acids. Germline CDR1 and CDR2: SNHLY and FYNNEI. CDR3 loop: CASSEGIQGGADTQYF. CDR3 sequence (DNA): TGTGCCAGCAGTGAAGGAATACAGGGGGGGGCAGATACGCAGTATTTT.

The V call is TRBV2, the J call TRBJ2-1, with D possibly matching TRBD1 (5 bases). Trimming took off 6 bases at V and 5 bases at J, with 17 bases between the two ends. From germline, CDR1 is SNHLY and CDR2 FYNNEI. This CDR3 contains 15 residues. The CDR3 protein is CASRGRDRANNEQFF. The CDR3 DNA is TGTGCCAGCAGGGGAAGAGACAGAGCCAACAATGAGCAGTTCTTC.

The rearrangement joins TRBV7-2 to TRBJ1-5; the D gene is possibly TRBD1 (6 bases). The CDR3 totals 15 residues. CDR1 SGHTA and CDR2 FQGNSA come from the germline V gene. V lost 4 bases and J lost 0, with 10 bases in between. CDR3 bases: TGTGCCAGCAGCTGGGGGCTGTATAGCAATCAGCCCCAGCATTTT. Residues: CASSWGLYSNQPQHF.

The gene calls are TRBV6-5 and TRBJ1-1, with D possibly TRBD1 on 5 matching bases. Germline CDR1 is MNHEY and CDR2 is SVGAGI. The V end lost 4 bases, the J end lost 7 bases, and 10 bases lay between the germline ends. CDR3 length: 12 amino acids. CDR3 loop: CASSSGPREAFF. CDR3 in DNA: TGTGCCAGCAGTTCGGGACCGCGTGAAGCTTTCTTT.

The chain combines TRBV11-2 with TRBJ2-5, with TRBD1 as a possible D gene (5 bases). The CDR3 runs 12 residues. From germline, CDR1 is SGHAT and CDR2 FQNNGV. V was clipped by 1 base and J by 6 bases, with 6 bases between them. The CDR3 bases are TGTGCCAGCAGCTTAGGGGGCAAGACCCAGTACTTC. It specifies CASSLGGKTQYF.

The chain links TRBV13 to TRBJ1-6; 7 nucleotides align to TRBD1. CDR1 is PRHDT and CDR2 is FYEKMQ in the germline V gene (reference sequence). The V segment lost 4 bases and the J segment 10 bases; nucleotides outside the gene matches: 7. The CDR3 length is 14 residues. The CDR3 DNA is TGTGCCAGCAGCTCTACAGGGGTTGGGTCACCCCTCCACTTT. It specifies CASSSTGVGSPLHF. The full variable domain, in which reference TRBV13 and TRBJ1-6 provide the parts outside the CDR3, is AAGVIQSPRHLIKEKRETATLKCYPIPRHDTVYWYQQGPGQDPQFLISFYEKMQSDKGSIPDRFSAQQFSDYHSELNMSSLELGDSALYFCASSSTGVGSPLHFGNGTRLTVT.

The CDR3 DNA sequence: TGTGCCAGCAGTTCGTCCCAGGGGGGTGGGAATGAGCAGTTCTTC. Translating it yields CASSSSQGGGNEQFF. The genes are TRBV28 and TRBJ2-1; possible D gene TRBD1, 7 bases. Trimming took off 4 bases at V and 7 bases at J, with 17 bases between the two ends. The V gene's germline CDR1 is MDHEN and CDR2 SYDVKM. CDR3 length: 15 residues.

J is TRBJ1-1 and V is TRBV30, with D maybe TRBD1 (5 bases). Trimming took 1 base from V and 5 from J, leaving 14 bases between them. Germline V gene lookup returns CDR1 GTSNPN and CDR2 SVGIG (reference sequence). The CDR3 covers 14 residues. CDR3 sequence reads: CAWSDPGRDTEAFF. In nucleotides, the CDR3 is TGTGCCTGGAGTGACCCAGGGCGAGATACTGAAGCTTTCTTT.

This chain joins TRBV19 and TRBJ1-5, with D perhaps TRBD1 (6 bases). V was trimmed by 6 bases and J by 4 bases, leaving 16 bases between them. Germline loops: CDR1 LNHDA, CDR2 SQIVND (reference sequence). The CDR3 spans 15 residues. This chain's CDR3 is CASRRPSGANQPQHF. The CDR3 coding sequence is TGTGCCAGTAGGCGTCCCTCAGGGGCGAATCAGCCCCAGCATTTT.

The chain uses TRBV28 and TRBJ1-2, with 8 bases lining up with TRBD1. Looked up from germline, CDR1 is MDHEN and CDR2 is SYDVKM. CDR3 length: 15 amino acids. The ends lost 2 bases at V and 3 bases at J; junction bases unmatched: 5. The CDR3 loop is CASSLIQGADYGYTF. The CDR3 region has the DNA TGTGCCAGCAGTTTAATTCAGGGGGCAGACTATGGCTACACCTTC.

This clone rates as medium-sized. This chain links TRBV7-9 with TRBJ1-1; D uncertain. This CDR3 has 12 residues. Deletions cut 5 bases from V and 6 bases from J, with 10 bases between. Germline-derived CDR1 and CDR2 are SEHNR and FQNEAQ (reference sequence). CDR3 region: CASSPNGPEAFF. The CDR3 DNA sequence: TGTGCCAGCAGCCCAAATGGACCTGAAGCTTTCTTT. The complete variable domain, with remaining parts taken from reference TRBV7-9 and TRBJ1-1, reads DTGVSQNPRHKITKRGQNVTFRCDPISEHNRLYWYRQTLGQGPEFLTYFQNEAQLEKSRLLSDRFSAERPKGSFSTLEIQRTEQGDSAMYLCASSPNGPEAFFGQGTRLTVV.

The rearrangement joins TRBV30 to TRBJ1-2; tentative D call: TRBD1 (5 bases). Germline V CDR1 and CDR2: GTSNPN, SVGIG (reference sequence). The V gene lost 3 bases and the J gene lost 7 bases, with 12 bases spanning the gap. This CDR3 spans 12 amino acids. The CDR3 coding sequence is TGTGCCTGGAGGCAGGGTAACGGTGGCTACACCTTC. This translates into CAWRQGNGGYTF.

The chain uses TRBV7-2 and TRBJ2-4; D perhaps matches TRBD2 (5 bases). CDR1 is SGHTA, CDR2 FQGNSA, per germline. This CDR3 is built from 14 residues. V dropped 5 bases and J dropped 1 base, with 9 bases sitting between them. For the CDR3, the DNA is TGTGCCAGCAGCCTCGGGGTGGCCAAAAACATTCAGTACTTC. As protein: CASSLGVAKNIQYF.

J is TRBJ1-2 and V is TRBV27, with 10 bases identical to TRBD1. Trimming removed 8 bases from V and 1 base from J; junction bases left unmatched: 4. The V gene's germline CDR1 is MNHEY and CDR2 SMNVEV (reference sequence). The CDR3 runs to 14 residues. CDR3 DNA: TGTGCCAGCGCCCGGGACAGGGGTAACTATGGCTACACCTTC. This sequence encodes CASARDRGNYGYTF.

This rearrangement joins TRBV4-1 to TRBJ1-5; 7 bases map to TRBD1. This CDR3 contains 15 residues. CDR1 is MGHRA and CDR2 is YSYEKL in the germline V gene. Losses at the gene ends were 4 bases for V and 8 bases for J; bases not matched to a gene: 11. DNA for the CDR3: TGCGCCAGCAGCCGCAGTAGGGGGCCCGGGGAGCCCCAGCATTTT. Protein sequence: CASSRSRGPGEPQHF.

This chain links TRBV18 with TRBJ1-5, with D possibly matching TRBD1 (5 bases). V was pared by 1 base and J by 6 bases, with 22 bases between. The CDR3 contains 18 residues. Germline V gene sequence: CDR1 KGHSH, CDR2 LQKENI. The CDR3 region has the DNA TGTGCCAGCTCACCACGGCAGGGTGATGAACAAGGATCTCAGCCCCAGCATTTT. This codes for CASSPRQGDEQGSQPQHF.

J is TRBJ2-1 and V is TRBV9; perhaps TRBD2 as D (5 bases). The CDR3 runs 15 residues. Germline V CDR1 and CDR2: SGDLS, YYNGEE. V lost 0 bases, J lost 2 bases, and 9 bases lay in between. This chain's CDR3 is CASSVELGTYNEQFF. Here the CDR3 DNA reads TGTGCCAGCAGCGTAGAACTAGGTACCTACAATGAGCAGTTCTTC.

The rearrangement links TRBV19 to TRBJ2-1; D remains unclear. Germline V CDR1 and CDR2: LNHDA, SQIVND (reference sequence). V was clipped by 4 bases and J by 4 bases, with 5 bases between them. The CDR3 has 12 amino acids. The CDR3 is CASSSGYNEQFF. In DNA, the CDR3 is TGTGCCAGTAGTAGCGGTTACAATGAGCAGTTCTTC.

CDR3: CASSLSRVSNQPQHF. The CDR3 region has the DNA TGTGCCAGCAGTTTATCTAGGGTAAGCAATCAGCCCCAGCATTTT. The chain carries TRBV27 and TRBJ1-5; D ambiguous. V lost 0 bases and J 1 base, leaving 7 bases between the germline ends. Per germline, CDR1 MNHEY and CDR2 SMNVEV (reference sequence). This CDR3 is built from 15 residues.

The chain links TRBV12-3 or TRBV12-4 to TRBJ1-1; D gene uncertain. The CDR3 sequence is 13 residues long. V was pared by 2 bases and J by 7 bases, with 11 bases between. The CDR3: CASSLSGSLEAFF. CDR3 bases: TGTGCCAGCAGTTTATCGGGGAGTCTTGAAGCTTTCTTT.

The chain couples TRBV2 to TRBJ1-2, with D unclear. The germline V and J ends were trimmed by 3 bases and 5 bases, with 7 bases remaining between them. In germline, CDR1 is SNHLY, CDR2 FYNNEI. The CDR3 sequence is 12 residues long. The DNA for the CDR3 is TGTGCCAGCAGTGAGCGGGCATATGGCTACACCTTC. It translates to CASSERAYGYTF. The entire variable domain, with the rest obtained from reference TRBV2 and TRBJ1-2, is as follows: EPEVTQTPSHQVTQMGQEVILRCVPISNHLYFYWYRQILGQKVEFLVSFYNNEISEKSEIFDDQFSVERPDGSNFTLKIRSTKLEDSAMYFCASSERAYGYTFGSGTRLTVV.

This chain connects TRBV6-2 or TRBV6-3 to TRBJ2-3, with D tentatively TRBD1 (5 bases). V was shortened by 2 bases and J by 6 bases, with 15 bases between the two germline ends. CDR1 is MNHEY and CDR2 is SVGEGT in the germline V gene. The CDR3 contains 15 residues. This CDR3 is CASSYPLRQYDTQYF. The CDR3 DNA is TGTGCCAGCAGTTACCCGCTGCGACAGTACGATACGCAGTATTTT.

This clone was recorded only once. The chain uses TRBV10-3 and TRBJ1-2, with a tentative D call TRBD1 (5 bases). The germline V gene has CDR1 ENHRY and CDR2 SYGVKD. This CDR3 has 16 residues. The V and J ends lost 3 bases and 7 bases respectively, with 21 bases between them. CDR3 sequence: CAISEDQSGGRGGYTF. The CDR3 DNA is TGTGCCATCAGTGAAGACCAATCCGGGGGTAGGGGTGGCTACACCTTC.

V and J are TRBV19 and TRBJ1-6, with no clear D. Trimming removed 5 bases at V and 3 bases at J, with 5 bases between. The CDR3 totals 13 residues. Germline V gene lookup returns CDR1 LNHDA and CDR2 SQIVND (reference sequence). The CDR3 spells CASSPYYNSPLHF. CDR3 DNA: TGTGCCAGTAGTCCATACTATAATTCACCCCTCCACTTT.